The sequence of this T cell receptor beta chain was determined in a study of CD8 T cells in Susac syndrome. General study results and limits: The relatively small number of individuals in the TCR sequencing and HLA analysis was acknowledged by the study.

Trimming took off 4 bases at V and 4 bases at J, with 17 bases between the two ends. The CDR3 is 15 amino acids. Germline CDR1 reads SGHDT; CDR2 reads YYEEEE. In blood CD8+ and CD4+ T cells, TCR beta underwent sequencing. TEMRA cells underwent FACS enrichment and CD8+ and CD4+ T cells underwent negative isolation. Details on this clonotype: Its antigen is unidentified.

Reverse transcription used roughly 0.45 to 1 ug RNA and random hexamers. An immunoSEQ multiplex PCR amplified TCR beta CDR3 over 54 Vbeta and 13 Jbeta. TCRdb ran MiXCR on the immunoSEQ multiplex PCR reads and lists one entry per CDR3 protein. The repertoire has about 130,000 distinct CDR3 sequences, about 94% of them found once; the top ten carry 0.095% to 0.15%. The chain uses TRBV5-6 and TRBJ1-1; possible D gene TRBD1, 5 bases. The sequencing input was CD4+ T cells from PBMCs. This TCR came from a human donor with multiple sclerosis. The CDR3, as DNA: TGTGCCAGCAGCCTTAAACCTTCAGGGCTCACTGAAGCTTTCTTT. Translating it yields CASSLKPSGLTEAFF.